This is a list of T cell receptor beta chains from one sample in a study of shared clonotypes between healthy human individuals. Method: immunoSEQ multiplex PCR; TCRdb's copy keeps in-frame clones and lacks some. Of roughly 2.2 million clones detected, around 92% appear once; the ten largest clones hold around 0.35%. The sample comprised naive CD4+ T cells from PBMCs. The source is a young man in good health. Some clones in this sample may be carry-over from other donors' samples. Each CDR3 is given with its conserved first and last residue. The D gene is left open where the match is weak. Clone size is given for some rows only: seen once, a few or many times, or a class if the clone is expanded.

cdr3_aa,cdr3_nt,d_call,j_call,clone_size,v_call
CASSFPGSTDTQYF,TGTGCCAGCAGTTTCCCGGGGAGCACAGATACGCAGTATTTT,-,TRBJ2-3,-,TRBV28
CASSLSTSGREEETQYF,TGTGCCAGCAGTTTATCGACTAGCGGGAGAGAAGAGGAGACCCAGTACTTC,TRBD2,TRBJ2-5,-,TRBV27
CASSQDDGRIYEQYF,TGTGCCAGCAGCCAAGACGACGGCAGGATCTACGAGCAGTACTTC,-,TRBJ2-7,-,TRBV14
CASSLTGPTEAFF,TGTGCCAGCAGCTTGACAGGGCCCACTGAAGCTTTCTTT,TRBD1,TRBJ1-1,-,TRBV7-2
CASSQVGVGETQYF,TGTGCCAGCAGTCAGGTGGGGGTAGGGGAGACCCAGTACTTC,-,TRBJ2-5,-,TRBV11-2
CASRLQGPYNEQFF,TGTGCCAGCAGATTACAGGGCCCCTACAATGAGCAGTTCTTC,-,TRBJ2-1,-,TRBV11-2
CASSPGQGRFDTEAFF,TGTGCCAGCAGCCCCGGACAGGGCCGTTTCGACACTGAAGCTTTCTTT,TRBD1,TRBJ1-1,-,TRBV14
CASSLLPVDRKSSGNTIYF,TGTGCCAGCAGTTTATTGCCCGTAGACCGAAAAAGCTCTGGAAACACCATATATTTT,-,TRBJ1-3,once,TRBV27
CASTPGNNQPQHF,TGTGCCAGCACCCCAGGAAACAATCAGCCCCAGCATTTT,-,TRBJ1-5,-,TRBV7-2
CASNSGKQETQYF,TGTGCCAGCAACAGCGGAAAACAAGAGACCCAGTACTTC,-,TRBJ2-5,-,TRBV9
CASSLMGRVNTEAFF,TGTGCCAGCAGCCTAATGGGACGGGTGAACACTGAAGCTTTCTTT,-,TRBJ1-1,-,TRBV7-9
CASSLGQSAYEQYF,TGTGCCAGCAGCTTAGGACAGAGCGCCTACGAGCAGTACTTC,-,TRBJ2-7,-,TRBV11-3
CAWTIGTGVRAFF,TGTGCCTGGACCATAGGGACAGGGGTGAGAGCTTTCTTT,TRBD1,TRBJ1-1,few,TRBV30
CATGTGGSFGYGYTF,TGTGCCACCGGGACAGGGGGCTCGTTCGGCTATGGCTACACCTTC,TRBD1,TRBJ1-2,-,TRBV28
CASNNDRGVTEAFF,TGTGCCAGCAACAACGACAGGGGAGTAACTGAAGCTTTCTTT,TRBD1,TRBJ1-1,-,TRBV7-2
CASSLSRLLGGNHSYEQYF,TGTGCCAGCAGCTTAAGTCGGCTTTTGGGCGGGAATCACTCCTACGAGCAGTACTTC,-,TRBJ2-7,-,TRBV7-3
CASSSPDRSFNQPQHF,TGTGCCAGCAGCTCGCCCGACAGATCTTTTAATCAGCCCCAGCATTTT,-,TRBJ1-5,-,TRBV11-3
CASSPGDHSYNEQFF,TGCGCCAGCAGCCCTGGGGATCACTCCTACAATGAGCAGTTCTTC,-,TRBJ2-1,-,TRBV5-1
CAWSHRLSSGANVLTF,TGTGCCTGGAGCCACCGATTAAGCTCTGGGGCCAACGTCCTGACTTTC,-,TRBJ2-6,-,TRBV30
CASSRDRGLGQPQHF,TGTGCCAGCAGCCGGGACAGGGGGCTAGGGCAGCCCCAGCATTTT,TRBD1,TRBJ1-5,-,TRBV6-5
CASSPGALAGAYEQYF,TGTGCCAGCAGCCCCGGGGCACTAGCGGGAGCCTACGAGCAGTACTTC,TRBD2,TRBJ2-7,-,TRBV5-4
CASSPSDGRGNEQFF,TGTGCCAGCTCACCATCGGACGGGAGGGGCAATGAGCAGTTCTTC,TRBD2,TRBJ2-1,-,TRBV18
CASSHELVTDTQYF,TGCGCCAGCAGCCATGAACTAGTTACAGATACGCAGTATTTT,-,TRBJ2-3,-,TRBV4-3
CSSSGSSVSEQFF,TGCAGCAGTAGCGGGAGTTCAGTCAGTGAGCAGTTCTTC,TRBD2,TRBJ2-1,-,TRBV29-1
CAAAGQGYGGELFF,TGTGCCGCCGCGGGACAGGGGTACGGCGGGGAGCTGTTTTTT,TRBD1,TRBJ2-2,-,TRBV6-1
CASSPEGGNTEAFF,TGTGCCAGCAGCCCAGAGGGAGGGAACACTGAAGCTTTCTTT,-,TRBJ1-1,-,TRBV7-3
CASSPDRDGYGYTF,TGTGCCAGCTCACCAGACAGGGACGGCTATGGCTACACCTTC,TRBD1,TRBJ1-2,-,TRBV18
CASSPGGVSTDTQYF,TGTGCCAGCAGTCCCGGGGGCGTAAGCACAGATACGCAGTATTTT,-,TRBJ2-3,-,TRBV28
CASSSAGLAGYEQYF,TGTGCCAGCAGTTCTGCGGGACTAGCGGGCTACGAGCAGTACTTC,TRBD2,TRBJ2-7,-,TRBV7-2
CASSYLAGNYEQYF,TGTGCCAGCAGTTACCTGGCGGGGAACTACGAGCAGTACTTC,-,TRBJ2-7,-,TRBV6-5
CASSLSTRRGTEAFF,TGTGCCAGCAGCTTATCGACTCGGAGGGGCACTGAAGCTTTCTTT,-,TRBJ1-1,once,TRBV7-8
CASSFPLQGTGSTDTQYF,TGTGCCAGCAGCTTTCCCTTGCAAGGGACGGGAAGCACAGATACGCAGTATTTT,-,TRBJ2-3,once,TRBV11-2
CASSPPGHQETQYF,TGTGCCAGCAGCCCTCCGGGACACCAAGAGACCCAGTACTTC,-,TRBJ2-5,-,TRBV4-2
CASSLPGEGQPQHF,TGTGCCAGCAGCTTACCAGGGGAGGGTCAGCCCCAGCATTTT,-,TRBJ1-5,-,TRBV7-9
CSVERAYEQYF,TGCAGCGTTGAAAGGGCCTACGAGCAGTACTTC,-,TRBJ2-7,-,TRBV29-1
CASSQYGQGRETQYF,TGTGCCAGCAGCCAATATGGACAGGGTCGAGAGACCCAGTACTTC,TRBD1,TRBJ2-5,-,TRBV6-1
CASSGARVNYGYTF,TGTGCCAGCAGTGGGGCCAGGGTAAACTATGGCTACACCTTC,-,TRBJ1-2,-,TRBV6-1
CASSLSSNEQFF,TGTGCCAGCAGCTTAAGCTCCAATGAGCAGTTCTTC,-,TRBJ2-1,-,TRBV7-3
CATSRDQGGEQYF,TGTGCCACCAGCAGAGATCAGGGAGGCGAGCAGTACTTC,-,TRBJ2-7,-,TRBV15
CASSALNLPEQFF,TGTGCCAGCAGCGCACTCAATCTTCCTGAGCAGTTCTTC,-,TRBJ2-1,-,TRBV11-2
CASSLPHTGGAGYGYTF,TGCGCCAGCAGCTTACCTCACACAGGGGGCGCGGGGTATGGCTACACCTTC,TRBD1,TRBJ1-2,once,TRBV5-1
CASSQPLASGPYEQYF,TGTGCCAGCAGCCAACCGTTGGCTAGCGGGCCCTACGAGCAGTACTTC,TRBD2,TRBJ2-7,once,TRBV4-2
CASSPAGRRVGQYF,TGTGCCAGCAGTCCCGCGGGGCGCCGAGTCGGCCAGTACTTC,-,TRBJ2-5,-,TRBV11-2
CASSLPGVISGANVLTF,TGTGCCAGCAGCTTGCCGGGAGTCATCTCTGGGGCCAACGTCCTGACTTTC,-,TRBJ2-6,-,TRBV7-3
CASSSGRHSGANVLTF,TGTGCCAGCAGCTCGGGACGGCACTCTGGGGCCAACGTCCTGACTTTC,-,TRBJ2-6,-,TRBV7-8
CAWSVQGAGEKLFF,TGTGCCTGGAGTGTACAGGGGGCCGGTGAAAAACTGTTTTTT,TRBD1,TRBJ1-4,-,TRBV30
CASSQSYEQYF,TGTGCCAGCAGCCAATCCTACGAGCAGTACTTC,-,TRBJ2-7,-,TRBV5-6
CASSTGTGSTDTQYF,TGTGCCAGCAGCACCGGGACAGGCAGCACAGATACGCAGTATTTT,TRBD1,TRBJ2-3,-,TRBV9
CASSLTLGILADSSYEQYF,TGTGCCAGCAGTTTGACCCTGGGGATACTAGCGGATAGCTCCTACGAGCAGTACTTC,TRBD2,TRBJ2-7,-,TRBV28
CASSPRGVQETQYF,TGTGCCAGCAGCCCGCGGGGGGTCCAAGAGACCCAGTACTTC,TRBD2,TRBJ2-5,-,TRBV27
CASSYLRGEGMNTEAFF,TGTGCCAGCAGCTACCTAAGGGGGGAGGGAATGAACACTGAAGCTTTCTTT,-,TRBJ1-1,-,TRBV5-6
CASSRGNTLSDNEQFF,TGTGCCAGCAGCCGAGGAAACACCCTCTCGGACAATGAGCAGTTCTTC,-,TRBJ2-1,few,TRBV11-2
CASSPIPAVWGHVYEQYF,TGTGCCAGTAGCCCCATTCCAGCTGTGTGGGGACACGTTTACGAGCAGTACTTC,-,TRBJ2-7,-,TRBV19
CASTRQRSSYEQYF,TGTGCCAGCACGCGACAGAGAAGCTCCTACGAGCAGTACTTC,-,TRBJ2-7,-,TRBV28
CASSLGGQGIDTQYF,TGTGCCAGCAGCTTAGGTGGACAGGGGATAGATACGCAGTATTTT,TRBD1,TRBJ2-3,-,TRBV13